This is a list of T cell receptor beta chains from one sample in a study of shared clonotypes between healthy human individuals. The repertoire was sequenced with immunoSEQ multiplex PCR; TCRdb's copy has only in-frame clones and lacks some. Of millions of clones in the sample, roughly 96% are singletons; the top ten hold 0.13%. Sample: naive CD4+ T cells sorted from blood. These receptors all come from a man younger than 35 in good health. The CDR3 runs from the conserved cysteine through the conserved F or W. The order of the fields is J gene, D gene, CDR3 length, clone size, V gene, CDR3 DNA, CDR3 protein. The D gene is left open where the match is weak. Size is stated for part of the rows, as once, few or many counts, or as a class when the clone is expanded.

J: TRBJ2-5; D: .; length: 15; size: once; V: TRBV5-1; DNA: TGCGCCAGCAGACCAGGCCCCATGCGAGCAGAGACCCAGTACTTC; CDR3: CASRPGPMRAETQYF
J: TRBJ2-3; D: .; length: 12; size: .; V: TRBV27; DNA: TGTGCCAGCACGTCTAGCACAGATACGCAGTATTTT; CDR3: CASTSSTDTQYF
J: TRBJ2-3; D: .; length: 14; size: .; V: TRBV7-9; DNA: TGTGCCAGCAGCTCGGGGATCGCTGGAGATACGCAGTATTTT; CDR3: CASSSGIAGDTQYF
J: TRBJ2-7; D: TRBD1; length: 17; size: .; V: TRBV5-8; DNA: TGTGCCAGCAGCTTGGTATTTCTCCAGGGGGCTGCCTACGAGCAGTACTTC; CDR3: CASSLVFLQGAAYEQYF
J: TRBJ2-7; D: .; length: 12; size: .; V: TRBV5-5; DNA: TGTGCCAGCAGCTTGAAGGGATACGAGCAGTACTTC; CDR3: CASSLKGYEQYF
J: TRBJ1-2; D: .; length: 14; size: .; V: TRBV10-3; DNA: TGTGCCATCAGTGAGTCAGGCAGGAACTATGGCTACACCTTC; CDR3: CAISESGRNYGYTF
J: TRBJ1-2; D: .; length: 16; size: .; V: TRBV7-9; DNA: TGTGCCAGCAGCTTAGATCTAGGTTCGGTCGACTATGGCTACACCTTC; CDR3: CASSLDLGSVDYGYTF
J: TRBJ2-1; D: TRBD2; length: 16; size: .; V: TRBV7-6; DNA: TGTGCCAGCAGCTTAGGAGCGGGAGCGTCCTACAATGAGCAGTTCTTC; CDR3: CASSLGAGASYNEQFF
J: TRBJ1-1; D: .; length: 11; size: .; V: TRBV20-1; DNA: TGTCGAGGCAGCACGAACACTGAAGCTTTCTTT; CDR3: CRGSTNTEAFF
J: TRBJ2-7; D: TRBD1; length: 14; size: .; V: TRBV10-3; DNA: TGTGCCATCAGTATACAGGGGGGTGGGAACGAGCAGTACTTC; CDR3: CAISIQGGGNEQYF
J: TRBJ2-7; D: .; length: 15; size: .; V: TRBV11-1; DNA: TGTGCCACCTCCTCCGGGGGCACTATATCCTACGAGCAGTACTTC; CDR3: CATSSGGTISYEQYF
J: TRBJ2-5; D: .; length: 16; size: .; V: TRBV9; DNA: TGTGCCAGCAGCCCCTTAAGCGACGGGATAAAGGAGACCCAGTACTTC; CDR3: CASSPLSDGIKETQYF
J: TRBJ2-7; D: .; length: 16; size: .; V: TRBV4-1; DNA: TGCGCCAGCAGCCAAGGGTTGGGTGGAAACTCCTACGAGCAGTACTTC; CDR3: CASSQGLGGNSYEQYF
J: TRBJ1-2; D: TRBD1; length: 14; size: .; V: TRBV19; DNA: TGTGCCAGTAGAACCGGGACAGGAAACTATGGCTACACCTTC; CDR3: CASRTGTGNYGYTF
J: TRBJ2-7; D: .; length: 15; size: .; V: TRBV6-6; DNA: TGTGCCAGCAGTTACGCCGGGGGAAGCTCCTACGAGCAGTACTTC; CDR3: CASSYAGGSSYEQYF
J: TRBJ2-7; D: TRBD2; length: 13; size: .; V: TRBV7-7; DNA: TGTGCTAGCAGCCCCGGGACTAGCTACGAGCAGTACTTC; CDR3: CASSPGTSYEQYF
J: TRBJ2-1; D: .; length: 13; size: .; V: TRBV4-1; DNA: TGCGCCAGCAGCCATGAGTACTACAATGAGCAGTTCTTC; CDR3: CASSHEYYNEQFF
J: TRBJ2-5; D: TRBD2; length: 17; size: .; V: TRBV5-1; DNA: TGCGCCAGCAGCTTGGGAGGGACTAGCGGGAGCCAGGAGACCCAGTACTTC; CDR3: CASSLGGTSGSQETQYF
J: TRBJ2-1; D: TRBD2; length: 14; size: .; V: TRBV29-1; DNA: TGCAGCGTCGGGACTAGCGGGGGGTACAATGAGCAGTTCTTC; CDR3: CSVGTSGGYNEQFF
J: TRBJ1-2; D: TRBD1; length: 17; size: .; V: TRBV13; DNA: TGTGCCAGCAGCCCCCGGGACAGAGCAATTTGGGGCTATGGCTACACCTTC; CDR3: CASSPRDRAIWGYGYTF
J: TRBJ1-6; D: .; length: 14; size: .; V: TRBV14; DNA: TGTGCCAGCAGCCTGGGACTCCTGAGTTCACCCCTCCACTTT; CDR3: CASSLGLLSSPLHF
J: TRBJ1-2; D: TRBD1; length: 14; size: few; V: TRBV5-1; DNA: TGCGCCAGCAGCTTCGGAGGGACAGGGAGCGGCTACACCTTC; CDR3: CASSFGGTGSGYTF
J: TRBJ2-4; D: TRBD2; length: 16; size: .; V: TRBV2; DNA: TGTGCCAGCAGTCAGGACGGGGGGGATGCCAAAAACATTCAGTACTTC; CDR3: CASSQDGGDAKNIQYF
J: TRBJ2-5; D: TRBD1; length: 14; size: .; V: TRBV12-5; DNA: TGTGCTAGTGGAGGGGACAGTTCCCCGGAGACCCAGTACTTC; CDR3: CASGGDSSPETQYF
J: TRBJ1-6; D: .; length: 14; size: .; V: TRBV7-2; DNA: TGTGCCAGCAGCTTACGGAGGGGTGAGTCACCCCTCCACTTT; CDR3: CASSLRRGESPLHF
J: TRBJ2-1; D: TRBD2; length: 19; size: .; V: TRBV9; DNA: TGTGCCAGCAGCGCCACACGGACTAGCGGGAGGATCTCCTACAATGAGCAGTTCTTC; CDR3: CASSATRTSGRISYNEQFF
J: TRBJ1-2; D: .; length: 13; size: .; V: TRBV28; DNA: TGTGCCAGCAGTTTCAGGGGTAACTATGGCTACACCTTC; CDR3: CASSFRGNYGYTF
J: TRBJ1-4; D: .; length: 14; size: .; V: TRBV30; DNA: TGTGCCTGTTCTACAGGGCCAAGTGCTGAAAAACTGTTTTTT; CDR3: CACSTGPSAEKLFF
J: TRBJ1-6; D: .; length: 12; size: .; V: TRBV28; DNA: TGTGCCAGCAGTTTAAGTAATTCACCCCTCCACTTT; CDR3: CASSLSNSPLHF
J: TRBJ1-5; D: TRBD1; length: 14; size: .; V: TRBV5-6; DNA: TGTGCCAGCAGCTCCCGACAGGGAAGTCAGCCCCAGCATTTT; CDR3: CASSSRQGSQPQHF
J: TRBJ2-5; D: .; length: 13; size: .; V: TRBV19; DNA: TGTGCCAGTAGGCCTCCCAAGGGGGAGACCCAGTACTTC; CDR3: CASRPPKGETQYF
J: TRBJ2-7; D: TRBD2; length: 14; size: .; V: TRBV2; DNA: TGTGCCAGCAAAGTTAGCGGGGGGGCCGAGGAGCAGTACTTC; CDR3: CASKVSGGAEEQYF
J: TRBJ2-5; D: .; length: 19; size: once; V: TRBV27; DNA: TGTGCCAGCAGTTTCTCCCTGGCGGTGAGGTTGAAAAAACAAGAGACCCAGTACTTC; CDR3: CASSFSLAVRLKKQETQYF
J: TRBJ1-4; D: .; length: 14; size: .; V: TRBV6-6; DNA: TGTGCCAGCAGCAGGGACGGAGCTAATGAAAAACTGTTTTTT; CDR3: CASSRDGANEKLFF
J: TRBJ2-2; D: .; length: 15; size: .; V: TRBV5-4; DNA: TGTGCCAGCAGCTTGGCGAGGAGTGGGACCGGGGAGCTGTTTTTT; CDR3: CASSLARSGTGELFF
J: TRBJ2-7; D: TRBD1; length: 14; size: .; V: TRBV28; DNA: TGTGCCAGCAGCGGACAGGGCACCTCCTACGAGCAGTACTTC; CDR3: CASSGQGTSYEQYF
J: TRBJ2-5; D: .; length: 17; size: .; V: TRBV4-2; DNA: TGTGCCAGCAGTCCCTCCGCCCGGGGTAGTGTATGGGAGACCCAGTACTTC; CDR3: CASSPSARGSVWETQYF
J: TRBJ1-5; D: .; length: 16; size: .; V: TRBV19; DNA: TGTGCCAGTAGTAGGGCAGGCCCCTTGGGCAATCAGCCCCAGCATTTT; CDR3: CASSRAGPLGNQPQHF
J: TRBJ2-3; D: TRBD2; length: 16; size: .; V: TRBV6-6; DNA: TGTGCCAGCACGGGACTAGCGGGAGGGCGGAAAGATACGCAGTATTTT; CDR3: CASTGLAGGRKDTQYF
J: TRBJ1-2; D: .; length: 17; size: few; V: TRBV18; DNA: TGTGCCAGCTCACCGACCGGGTCGGGGCCTACTAACTATGGCTACACCTTC; CDR3: CASSPTGSGPTNYGYTF
J: TRBJ1-1; D: .; length: 11; size: .; V: TRBV20-1; DNA: TGCAGTGCCCCTCTAAGTACTGAAGCTTTCTTT; CDR3: CSAPLSTEAFF